The T cell receptor (beta chain) described here comes from a study of cytomegalovirus exposure and HLA in healthy donors. On the study more broadly: HLA-typed donors contributed around 88 million unique TCRs, which were held in an early data release. Study-wide findings and caveats: Highly shared variants forming one cluster were likely a sequencing artifact. It was reported that the classifier diagnosed cytomegalovirus status with high specificity and sensitivity in both the original and validation cohorts.

V lost 4 bases and J lost 4; bases outside the gene matches: 5. CDR1 MGHRA and CDR2 YSYEKL come from the germline V gene. The CDR3 is 15 residues long. This clone was observed a few times. Its antigen is as yet unknown. The PCR made use of 60 Vbeta and 13 Jbeta primers. Assay: immunoSEQ multiplex PCR; the TCRdb copy retains only in-frame clones and omits some. The sample has more than 85,000 clones, nearly 15% seen once. Input material: PBMCs. The V gene is TRBV4-1, the J gene TRBJ1-2; the match to TRBD1 covers 11 bases. The clonotype originates from a female donor in good health and CMV-seronegative. The CDR3 DNA follows: TGCGCCAGCAGCCCGGACAGGGGGCAAGGCTATGGCTACACCTTC. This sequence encodes CASSPDRGQGYGYTF.